The clone carrying this T cell receptor (beta chain) was detected many times. Its antigen remains unidentified. Unique molecular identifiers featured in how the TCRbeta library was prepared. MiXCR, applied by TCRdb to the PCR reads, yields one record per CDR3 protein. Of approximately 500,000 distinct CDR3 sequences listed, roughly a tenth are singletons. The record originates from a study of T-cell reconstitution after alpha-beta-depleted transplantation in children. Whole-study results and caveats: Some patients owed their high day-60 TCRbeta diversity to surviving recipient T cells and thymic progenitors. After transplant, at about two months, alpha-beta T cells were reportedly derived from several hundred expanded graft clones. T-cell numbers and diversity, one year after transplant, stemmed largely from T cells that were newly produced.

The ends were cut back, 3 bases at V and 3 bases at J, with 6 bases in the middle. The CDR3 runs to 12 residues. From germline, CDR1 is SGHAT and CDR2 FQNNGV. Sequencing used PBMCs, obtained before TCRalphabeta/CD19-depleted stem cell transplant. The TCR was taken from a child aged 2-15 years with inherited bone marrow failure, due to receive a stem cell transplant. The rearrangement joins TRBV11-2 to TRBJ2-7; D is uncertain. The DNA of the CDR3 is TGTGCCAGCAGCTTTGGGATCTACGAGCAGTACTTC. Amino acids: CASSFGIYEQYF.